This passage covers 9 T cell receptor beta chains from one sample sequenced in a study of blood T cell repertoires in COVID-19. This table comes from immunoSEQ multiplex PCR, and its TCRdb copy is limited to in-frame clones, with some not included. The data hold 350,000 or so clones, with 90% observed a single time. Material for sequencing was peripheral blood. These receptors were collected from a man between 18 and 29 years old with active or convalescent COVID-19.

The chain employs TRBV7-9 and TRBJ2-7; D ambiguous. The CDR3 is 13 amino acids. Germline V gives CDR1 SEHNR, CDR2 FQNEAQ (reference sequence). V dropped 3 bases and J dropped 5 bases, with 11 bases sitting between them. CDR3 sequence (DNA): TGTGCCAGCAGCTTGACTCAGAAGGACGAGCAGTACTTC. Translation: CASSLTQKDEQYF.

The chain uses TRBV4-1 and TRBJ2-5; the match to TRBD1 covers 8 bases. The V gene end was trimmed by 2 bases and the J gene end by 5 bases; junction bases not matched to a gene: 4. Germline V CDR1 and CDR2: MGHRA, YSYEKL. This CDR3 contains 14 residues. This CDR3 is CASSQLDRGETQYF. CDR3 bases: TGCGCCAGCAGCCAATTAGACAGGGGTGAGACCCAGTACTTC.

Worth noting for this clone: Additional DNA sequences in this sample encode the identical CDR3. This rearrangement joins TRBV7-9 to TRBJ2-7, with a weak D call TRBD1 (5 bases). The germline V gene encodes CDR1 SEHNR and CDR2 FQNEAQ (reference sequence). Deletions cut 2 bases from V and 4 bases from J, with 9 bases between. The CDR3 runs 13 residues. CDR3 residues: CASSLSQGYEQYF. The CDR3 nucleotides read TGTGCCAGCAGCTTATCCCAGGGTTACGAGCAGTACTTC.

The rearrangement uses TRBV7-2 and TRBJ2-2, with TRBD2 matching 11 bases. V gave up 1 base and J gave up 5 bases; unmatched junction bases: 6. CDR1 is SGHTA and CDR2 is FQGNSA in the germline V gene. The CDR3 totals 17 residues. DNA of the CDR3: TGTGCCAGCAGCTTAGTCGCTAGCGGGAGGTTTACCGGGGAGCTGTTTTTT. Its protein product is CASSLVASGRFTGELFF. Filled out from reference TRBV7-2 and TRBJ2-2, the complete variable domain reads GAGVSQSPSNKVTEKGKDVELRCDPISGHTALYWYRQSLGQGLEFLIYFQGNSAPDKSGLPSDRFSAERTGGSVSTLTIQRTQQEDSAVYLCASSLVASGRFTGELFFGEGSRLTVL.

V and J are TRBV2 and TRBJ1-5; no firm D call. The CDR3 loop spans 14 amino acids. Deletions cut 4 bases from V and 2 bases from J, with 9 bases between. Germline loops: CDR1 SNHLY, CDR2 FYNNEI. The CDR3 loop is CASSVPRGNQPQHF. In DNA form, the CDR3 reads TGTGCCAGCAGTGTCCCCCGTGGCAATCAGCCCCAGCATTTT.

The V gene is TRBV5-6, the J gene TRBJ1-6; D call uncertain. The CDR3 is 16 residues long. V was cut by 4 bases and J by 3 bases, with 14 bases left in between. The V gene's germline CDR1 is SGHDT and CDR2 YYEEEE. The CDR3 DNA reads TGTGCCAGCAGCCCGCCTTGGAGAAACTATAATTCACCCCTCCACTTT. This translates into CASSPPWRNYNSPLHF.

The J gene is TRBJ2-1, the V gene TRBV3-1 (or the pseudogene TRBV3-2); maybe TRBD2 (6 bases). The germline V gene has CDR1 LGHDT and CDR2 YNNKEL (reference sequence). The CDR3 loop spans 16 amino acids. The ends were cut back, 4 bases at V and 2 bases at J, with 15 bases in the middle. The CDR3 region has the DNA TGTGCCAGCAGCCGGATGGGGGGAGACGCCTACAATGAGCAGTTCTTC. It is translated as CASSRMGGDAYNEQFF.

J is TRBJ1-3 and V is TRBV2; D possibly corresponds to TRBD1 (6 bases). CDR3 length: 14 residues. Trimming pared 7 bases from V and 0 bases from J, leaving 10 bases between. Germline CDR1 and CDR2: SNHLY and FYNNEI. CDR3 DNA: TGTGCCAGCACAGGACAGCTCTCTGGAAACACCATATATTTT. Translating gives CASTGQLSGNTIYF.

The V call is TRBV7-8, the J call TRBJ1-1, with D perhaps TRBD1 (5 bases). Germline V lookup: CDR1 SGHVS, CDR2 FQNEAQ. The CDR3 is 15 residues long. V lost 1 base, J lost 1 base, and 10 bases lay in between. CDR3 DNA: TGTGCCAGCAGCTTAGATGGGGCAGGGAACACTGAAGCTTTCTTT. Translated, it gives CASSLDGAGNTEAFF.